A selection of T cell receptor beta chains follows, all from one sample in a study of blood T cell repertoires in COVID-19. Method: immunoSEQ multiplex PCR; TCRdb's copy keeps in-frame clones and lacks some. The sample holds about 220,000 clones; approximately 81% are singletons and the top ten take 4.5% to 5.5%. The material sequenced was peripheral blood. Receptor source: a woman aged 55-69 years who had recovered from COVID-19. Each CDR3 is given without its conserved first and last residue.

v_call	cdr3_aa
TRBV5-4	ASSPGQGGNSPLH
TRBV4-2	ASSLTPGLAYTDTQY
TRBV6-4	ASSDGENEQF
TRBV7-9	ASSLDSLNQPQH
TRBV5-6	ASSLGGYGNTIY
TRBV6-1	ASSEEGAGVDEQY
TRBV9	ASSVGGGSLYNEQF
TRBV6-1	ASSEVGASNEKLF
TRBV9	ASSVTGKIDEQY
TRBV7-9	ASSLMKEGGSPLH
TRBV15	ATSSLATSGGQAGYTQY
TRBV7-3	ASEGVSQGKVSNQPQH
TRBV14	ASSPLGLTNTEAF
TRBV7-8	ASSLDRGDQPQH
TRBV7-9	ASSFWVGDTGELF
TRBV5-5	ASSTYYEQY
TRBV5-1	ASSLVGQGGDEQF
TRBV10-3	AIREPGFEQY
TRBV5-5	ASSLGPGYEQY
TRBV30	AWSADRPNEKLF
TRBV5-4	ASSLDSGGAYEQY
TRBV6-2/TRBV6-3	ASSFDSAKNIQY
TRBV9	ASSVSGEAQILG
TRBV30	AWSRLAHTDTQY
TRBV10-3	AIRTENTEAF
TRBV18	ASSPEDRSGTSGLRTYEQY
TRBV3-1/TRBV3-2	ASSQGPILQGRDDNQPQH
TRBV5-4	ASSRLAGGGVQY
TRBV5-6	ASSFGVPNYGYT
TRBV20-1	SASPSGTENIQY
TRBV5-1	ASSLAGTHSYEQY
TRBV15	ATSHPLAVYNEQF
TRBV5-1	ASSPVGEGDVHEQY
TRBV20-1	SASVPGQYGYT
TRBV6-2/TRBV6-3	ASSYTAGTSGGAPYNEQF
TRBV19	ASRGARDTEAF
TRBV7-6	ASSFNPNTGELF